These T cell receptor beta chains were read from a single sample in a study of cytotoxic CD8 clonotypes in ibrutinib-treated CLL. Clones were read by immunoSEQ multiplex PCR, and TCRdb kept only the in-frame ones, dropping some. The repertoire holds about 2,800 clones, with around 86% as singletons. Sample: PBMCs, taken before ibrutinib treatment. The receptors were gathered from a human donor with chronic lymphocytic leukemia. The CDR3 runs from the conserved cysteine through the conserved F or W. Each record gives: clone size, J gene, V gene, D gene, CDR3 DNA, CDR3 protein. A D gene is named only where the DNA matches it firmly. Some rows have no size entry. The others give once, few or many, or a class for an expanded clone.

NA TRBJ2-5 TRBV2 NA TGTGCCAGCAGTGATCTGACAGCTCAAGAGACCCAGTACTTC CASSDLTAQETQYF
NA TRBJ2-6 TRBV4-1 NA TGCGCCAGCAGCCAAGATTCTCGGACGTACTCCACCTCTGGGGCCAACGTCCTGACTTTC CASSQDSRTYSTSGANVLTF
NA TRBJ1-2 TRBV19 NA TGTGCCAGTGGGGATCCCCCTTATGGCTACACCTTC CASGDPPYGYTF
NA TRBJ2-4 TRBV5-1 NA TGCGCCAGCAGCTTGCTAAGCGGGGCCAAAAACATTCAGTACTTC CASSLLSGAKNIQYF
once TRBJ2-7 TRBV19 NA TGTGCCAGTAGTATAGAGGGCTCCTACGAGCAGTACTTC CASSIEGSYEQYF
NA TRBJ1-1 TRBV11-2 TRBD1 TGTGCCAGCAGCTTAGGCCGACAGGGGAACACTGAAGCTTTCTTT CASSLGRQGNTEAFF
NA TRBJ1-5 TRBV19 NA TGTGCCAGTAGTGGAGGGCTTGGTCAGCCCCAGCATTTT CASSGGLGQPQHF
NA TRBJ2-2 TRBV27 NA TGTGCCAGCAGTTTGGAAACATTTCCCGGGGAGCTGTTTTTT CASSLETFPGELFF
NA TRBJ2-5 TRBV13 NA TGTGCCAGCAGCTCCCGGTTAGCGCCCCTTTTAGAGACCCAGTACTTC CASSSRLAPLLETQYF
NA TRBJ1-5 TRBV6-5 TRBD1 TGTGCCAGCAGTCGACAGGGGGATCAGCCCCAGCATTTT CASSRQGDQPQHF
once TRBJ2-3 TRBV2 TRBD1 TGTGCCAGCACCGGACAGGGGGCGATGACAGATACGCAGTATTTT CASTGQGAMTDTQYF
NA TRBJ2-2 TRBV6-5 TRBD1 TGTGCCAGCAGTCCCCGGACAGGCGGGGAGCTGTTTTTT CASSPRTGGELFF
NA TRBJ2-7 TRBV7-6 TRBD1 TGTGCCAGCAGCTTAATGGGGCAGGGGGCGGGTGAGCAGTACTTC CASSLMGQGAGEQYF
NA TRBJ1-1 TRBV2 NA TGTGCCAGCAGTGACCTCCCCAGGGACACTGAAGCTTTCTTT CASSDLPRDTEAFF
few TRBJ2-7 TRBV7-9 NA TGTGCCAGCAGCCCCCTCCAGAGATACGAGCAGTACTTC CASSPLQRYEQYF
NA TRBJ1-4 TRBV14 NA TGTGCCAGCAGCAAATACAGAGTAACTAATGAAAAACTGTTTTTT CASSKYRVTNEKLFF
NA TRBJ2-1 TRBV10-3 NA TGTGCCATCAGTGAGTCGGGGGCGCCCGAGCAGTTCTTC CAISESGAPEQFF
once TRBJ2-7 TRBV7-2 NA TGTGCCAGCAGCTTAGAGGCGGAGTACGAGCAGTACTTC CASSLEAEYEQYF
NA TRBJ2-5 TRBV5-1 NA TGCGCCAGCAGCTTGGGTGGGACCCAGTACTTC CASSLGGTQYF
NA TRBJ1-3 TRBV13 NA TGTGCCAGCAGTCACAGACAGCATTCTGGAAACACCATATATTTT CASSHRQHSGNTIYF
NA TRBJ2-2 TRBV11-2 NA TGTGCCAGCAGCTTATCGGACAGTAACACCGGGGAGCTGTTTTTT CASSLSDSNTGELFF
NA TRBJ2-3 TRBV5-1 TRBD2 TGCGCCAGCAGCTTGGATGCGGGGGGCACAGATACGCAGTATTTT CASSLDAGGTDTQYF
NA TRBJ2-5 TRBV6-1 NA TGTGCCAGCAGTGGCGGACTGGCCAGCCAAGAGACCCAGTACTTC CASSGGLASQETQYF
NA TRBJ2-5 TRBV5-1 NA TGCGCCAGCAGCTTGTTAGTTGGGGACGGGACCCAGTACTTC CASSLLVGDGTQYF
once TRBJ1-2 TRBV6-4 NA TGTGCCAGCAGTGACCCCGGGGGGGTCGGCTACACCTTC CASSDPGGVGYTF
NA TRBJ1-2 TRBV2 NA TGTGCCAGCAGTGACCCAGGGTTCTATGGCTACACCTTC CASSDPGFYGYTF
NA TRBJ1-5 TRBV6-1 NA TGTGCCAGCAGTGCTGACGACAGTAGGCCCCAGCATTTT CASSADDSRPQHF
NA TRBJ1-5 TRBV15 NA TGTGCCACCAGGGGTCCCGGGGTAGGTCAGCCCCAGCATTTT CATRGPGVGQPQHF
once TRBJ1-1 TRBV6-1 NA TGTGCCGGGATGGACCGAGCAGCCGAAGCTTTCTTT CAGMDRAAEAFF
NA TRBJ2-5 TRBV15 NA TGTGCCACCAGCACGGGACTGGAACAAGAGACCCAGTACTTC CATSTGLEQETQYF
few TRBJ2-7 TRBV2 TRBD2 TGTGCCAGCAGTGCCGGGACTAGCGGCTACGAGCAGTACTTC CASSAGTSGYEQYF
NA TRBJ2-3 TRBV7-9 TRBD2 TGTGCCAGCAGCCGGGGACTAGCGGGGCTCTCAGATACGCAGTATTTT CASSRGLAGLSDTQYF
NA TRBJ1-3 TRBV6-5 TRBD1 TGTGCCAGCAGTTTAACAGGGGTTGGAAACACCATATATTTT CASSLTGVGNTIYF
NA TRBJ1-2 TRBV5-1 TRBD1 TGCGCCAGCAGCTTGGACAGGGGGAACTATGGCTACACCTTC CASSLDRGNYGYTF
NA TRBJ2-7 TRBV6-5 NA TGTGCCAGCAGTTACTCGGGGACAGCGGGCGAACAGCAGTACTTC CASSYSGTAGEQQYF
few TRBJ1-2 TRBV6-1 NA TGTGCCAGCAGTAGCCAGGGATATGGCTACACCTTC CASSSQGYGYTF
NA TRBJ1-2 TRBV29-1 NA TGCAGCGCAGGACAGCCGGCCGGATACACCTTC CSAGQPAGYTF
NA TRBJ2-6 TRBV4-2 NA TGTGCCAGCAGCCAAGATGGGGCGGGGCCACCCTCTGGGGCCAACGTCCTGACTTTC CASSQDGAGPPSGANVLTF
NA TRBJ2-5 TRBV5-4 NA TGTGCCAGCACCCGAGCAGGGGCACGGGAGACCCAGTACTTC CASTRAGARETQYF
NA TRBJ2-7 TRBV29-1 TRBD1 TGCAGCGTTGAAGGGGGGACAGGGGCCAACGAGCAGTACTTC CSVEGGTGANEQYF
once TRBJ2-1 TRBV7-7 TRBD1 TGTGCTAGCAGCTTAGAACTCAAGGACAGGGCGGCCTACAATGAGCAGTTCTTC CASSLELKDRAAYNEQFF
NA TRBJ2-2 TRBV4-2 NA TGTGCCAGCAGCCAGGTAGATGGGGACACCGGGGAGCTGTTTTTT CASSQVDGDTGELFF